This TCR beta chain was documented in a study of cytomegalovirus exposure and HLA in healthy donors listed by TCRdb under 2017. In terms of the full investigation: The roughly 700 repertoires of the first cohort and the approximately 110 validation repertoires were produced on the same platform, according to a later analysis. To predict cytomegalovirus infection status, the study combined high-throughput TCR immunosequencing, statistical association of individual TCRs with disease status, and machine learning. Besides the first cohort of 550 to 750 subjects, a separate validation cohort made up of 120 different subjects was used. The study was designed to test whether signatures of past pathogen exposure could be identified by cataloging public T cell receptors.

General conclusions and limits of the study: A few of the identified cytomegalovirus-associated TCR beta chains were confirmed in vitro to be specific for cytomegalovirus antigens. According to the authors, the approach could potentially be generalized to other disease states and immunological phenotypes. Cytomegalovirus status was reported to be diagnosed by the classifier with high specificity and sensitivity in both the original and validation cohorts. In the study, around 150 TCR beta chains were listed as associated with cytomegalovirus. Most TCR sequences were seen in very few donors, while some public TCRs were found in many individuals. A later analysis found that TCRs clustered in the first cohort also tended to co-occur in the 120 validation repertoires, with 90% to 95% of cluster scores above 0. All 130 or so repertoires were used to score co-occurrence in the validation cohort in a later analysis, because that analysis had no HLA typing for the cohort.

As regards this clone: This clone's antigen is unknown. Within one base of it there is no much larger clone, and no base qualities were kept.

According to the germline V gene, CDR1 reads SGHRS and CDR2 reads YFSETQ. V is cut by 7 bases and J by 0 bases, and the space between the germline ends is 12 bases. Taken from cysteine to phenylalanine, the CDR3 has 14 residues. The CDR3 DNA has 42 bases and is translated from base 1. Library creation used the immunoSEQ multiplex PCR assay. On the study's bioinformatics: A statistical classification framework was built to diagnose cytomegalovirus status from the catalog of TCR beta chain sequences. TCRdb limited this immuneACCESS table to in-frame rearrangements with V and J called. A share of clones is missing; checked studies link under half to unresolved V genes, and the rest is unexplained. The V and J calls and clone size come from that table; D and trimming were worked out from the DNA. The sample table holds some 150,000 clones, of which approximately 88% were seen once. The ten largest clonotypes hold less than 5.5% of the sample.

Donors formed part of the validation cohort, which comprised 120 subjects and was distinct from the first cohort of roughly 600 subjects. This clonotype originated in a man aged 18 to 30 in good health and CMV-seropositive. The chain is made from TRBV5-1 and TRBJ2-3, with no confident D gene call. The sequenced material came from PBMCs. The nucleotide sequence reads as follows: TGCGCCAGCTACCATTCGACAAGCACAGATACGCAGTATTTT. It translates as CASYHSTSTDTQYF.